The 28 T cell receptor beta chains reported below all come from one sample, sequenced in a study of somatic mutations in cytotoxic T cells in rheumatoid arthritis. Produced via immunoSEQ multiplex PCR; TCRdb's table is partial and in-frame only. Among some 20,000 clones listed, about 82% were seen once. The sample comprised CD8+ T cells sorted from blood. These TCRs come from a woman between 45 and 65 years old in good health.

This chain joins TRBV9 and TRBJ2-2; D is ambiguous. The CDR3 spans 14 residues. V lost 1 base to trimming and J lost 3 bases, with 7 bases between them. Germline-derived CDR1 and CDR2 are SGDLS and YYNGEE. Here the CDR3 DNA reads TGTGCCAGCAGCGTATGGCGAGACACCGGGGAGCTGTTTTTT. Amino acids: CASSVWRDTGELFF. Full variable domain (outside the CDR3, taken from reference TRBV9 and TRBJ2-2): DSGVTQTPKHLITATGQRVTLRCSPRSGDLSVYWYQQSLDQGLQFLIQYYNGEERAKGNILERFSAQQFPDLHSELNLSSLELGDSALYFCASSVWRDTGELFFGEGSRLTVL.

This chain links TRBV28 with TRBJ2-7, with D possibly TRBD1 on 5 matching bases. The germline gives CDR1 MDHEN, CDR2 SYDVKM. CDR3 length equals 13 residues. The ends were cut back, 7 bases at V and 3 bases at J, with 13 bases in the middle. CDR3 sequence reads: CASKGEFSYEQYV. CDR3 sequence (DNA): TGTGCCAGCAAAGGGGAATTTAGCTACGAGCAGTACGTC.

The rearrangement links TRBV9 to TRBJ1-3, with a possible D match to TRBD1 (5 bases). The CDR3 is made up of 15 amino acids. The germline V gene has CDR1 SGDLS and CDR2 YYNGEE. V lost 4 bases to trimming and J lost 0 bases, with 11 bases between them. CDR3 amino acids: CASSPGHNSGNTIYF. The CDR3 nucleotides are TGTGCCAGCAGCCCCGGACACAACTCTGGAAACACCATATATTTT.

The chain employs TRBV28 and TRBJ2-3, with 8 bases identical to TRBD1. Trimming removed 5 bases from V and 5 bases from J; junction bases left unmatched: 9. Per the germline V gene, CDR1 is MDHEN and CDR2 is SYDVKM. The CDR3 covers 15 residues. CDR3 region: CASSVTGQGGDTQYF. The CDR3 DNA reads TGTGCCAGCAGTGTGACTGGACAGGGTGGAGATACGCAGTATTTT. Variable domain in full (rest from reference TRBV28 and TRBJ2-3): DVKVTQSSRYLVKRTGEKVFLECVQDMDHENMFWYRQDPGLGLRLIYFSYDVKMKEKGDIPEGYSVSREKKERFSLILESASTNQTSMYLCASSVTGQGGDTQYFGPGTRLTVL.

This rearrangement joins TRBV9 to TRBJ2-3; D is perhaps TRBD2 (5 bases). Per the germline V gene, CDR1 is SGDLS and CDR2 is YYNGEE. V was shortened by 0 bases and J by 6 bases, with 11 bases between the two germline ends. CDR3 length: 14 residues. This CDR3 is CASSVELAGDTQYF. Here the CDR3 DNA reads TGTGCCAGCAGCGTAGAGCTAGCCGGGGATACGCAGTATTTT.

J is TRBJ2-1 and V is TRBV6-1; TRBD2 agrees at 11 bases. The CDR3 covers 15 residues. Germline V gene sequence: CDR1 MNHNS, CDR2 SASEGT. The trim removed 5 bases at V and 3 bases at J, leaving 3 bases unmatched. CDR3 region: CASSLAGGDYNEQFF. The CDR3 DNA reads TGTGCCAGCAGTTTAGCGGGGGGGGACTACAATGAGCAGTTCTTC.

V and J are TRBV7-2 and TRBJ2-3; no firm D call. CDR3 size: 12 residues. Trimming cost V 4 bases and J 2 bases, with 4 bases left between them. Per germline, CDR1 SGHTA and CDR2 FQGNSA. CDR3 nucleotides: TGTGCCAGCAGCTATTTCACAGATACGCAGTATTTT. Translation gives CASSYFTDTQYF.

This rearrangement joins TRBV7-2 to TRBJ2-4; 9 positions match TRBD1. The CDR3 has 16 residues. CDR1 and CDR2 (germline): SGHTA, FQGNSA. The junction had 6 bases not matched to a gene; V was cut back by 5 bases and J by 1 base. CDR3 bases: TGTGCCAGCAGCGCCAGCGGACAGGGGGCCAAAAACATTCAGTACTTC. Protein: CASSASGQGAKNIQYF.

The chain joins TRBV9 to TRBJ2-7; D perhaps matches TRBD2 (6 bases). This CDR3 has 14 amino acids. Germline V gene data show CDR1 as SGDLS and CDR2 as YYNGEE. V shed 4 bases and J shed 5 bases, with 16 bases lying between them. For the CDR3, the DNA is TGTGCCAGCAGCCCGAGGAGGGACCTTCACGAGCAGTACTTC. Translated, it gives CASSPRRDLHEQYF. The whole variable domain, filled in from reference TRBV9 and TRBJ2-7, reads DSGVTQTPKHLITATGQRVTLRCSPRSGDLSVYWYQQSLDQGLQFLIQYYNGEERAKGNILERFSAQQFPDLHSELNLSSLELGDSALYFCASSPRRDLHEQYFGPGTRLTVT.

The gene calls are TRBV11-1 and TRBJ1-6; D call uncertain. This CDR3 has 16 residues. V lost 4 bases and J lost 10, with 20 bases in between. CDR1 and CDR2 (germline): SGHAT, FQDESV (reference sequence). The CDR3: CASSSAHGSSMSPLHF. In DNA, the CDR3 is TGTGCCAGCAGCTCCGCTCACGGATCTAGTATGTCACCCCTCCACTTT.

This chain connects TRBV4-3 to TRBJ1-2, with 8 nucleotides matching TRBD1. The V segment lost 4 bases and the J segment 3 bases; nucleotides outside the gene matches: 4. Germline V gene sequence: CDR1 LGHNA, CDR2 YSLEER. This CDR3 region has 14 residues. CDR3 region: CASSLTGEDYGYTF. CDR3 nucleotides: TGCGCCAGCAGCCTGACAGGGGAAGACTATGGCTACACCTTC.

The rearrangement uses TRBV4-1 and TRBJ1-5; 8 bases fit TRBD1. The germline gives CDR1 MGHRA, CDR2 YSYEKL. Trimming at V came to 3 bases and at J to 8 bases, leaving 12 bases not matched to a gene. The CDR3 extends over 16 amino acids. CDR3 DNA: TGCGCCAGCAGCCAGGGGGGACAGGCGGATTTTGAGCCCCAGCATTTT. Translating it yields CASSQGGQADFEPQHF.

The rearrangement links TRBV4-1 to TRBJ2-5, with D possibly matching TRBD2 (5 bases). Between the trimmed V and J ends, which lost 3 bases and 7 bases, there was a span of 18 bases. Germline V CDR1 and CDR2: MGHRA, YSYEKL. The CDR3 consists of 15 residues. The CDR3 spells CASSHWGATEVTQYF. CDR3 sequence (DNA): TGCGCCAGCAGCCATTGGGGAGCCACCGAAGTGACCCAGTACTTC.

The gene calls are TRBV6-5 and TRBJ1-6; no clear D gene. V was pared by 4 bases and J by 7 bases, with 17 bases between. Germline values: CDR1 MNHEY, CDR2 SVGAGI. CDR3 length: 16 amino acids. This CDR3 reads CASSSGKIPENSPLHF. The CDR3 coding sequence is TGTGCCAGCAGTTCCGGGAAGATCCCGGAGAATTCACCCCTCCACTTT.

This chain joins TRBV19 and TRBJ2-7; 12 nucleotides match TRBD2. This CDR3 region has 15 residues. Trimming removed 6 bases from V and 2 bases from J; junction bases left unmatched: 5. Germline values: CDR1 LNHDA, CDR2 SQIVND (reference sequence). The CDR3 region has the DNA TGTGCCAGTAGAGAACTAGCGGGGGGCCCCTACGAGCAGTACTTC. Its protein is CASRELAGGPYEQYF.

J is TRBJ1-4 and V is TRBV25-1; D is uncertain. The ends were cut back, 6 bases at V and 8 bases at J, with 16 bases in the middle. The CDR3 loop spans 14 amino acids. The germline V gene encodes CDR1 MGHDK and CDR2 SYGVNS. In DNA form, the CDR3 reads TGTGCCAGCAGGCGGCCAGGTGTGAGGGAAAAACTGTTTTTT. Translating gives CASRRPGVREKLFF. Looking up the rest from reference TRBV25-1 and TRBJ1-4 gives the full variable domain: EADIYQTPRYLVIGTGKKITLECSQTMGHDKMYWYQQDPGMELHLIHYSYGVNSTEKGDLSSESTVSRIRTEHFPLTLESARPSHTSQYLCASRRPGVREKLFFGSGTQLSVL.

This chain links TRBV15 with TRBJ2-3; TRBD1 matches at 10 bases. CDR1 and CDR2 (germline): LNHNV, YYDKDF (reference sequence). CDR3 size: 16 residues. Unmatched junction bases numbered 4, after V lost 3 bases and J lost 1 base. The CDR3 protein is CATSRMGTGGTDTQYF. The CDR3 nucleotides are TGTGCCACCAGCAGGATGGGGACAGGGGGCACAGATACGCAGTATTTT.

This clone was seen a handful of times. V and J are TRBV10-2 and TRBJ2-7; TRBD2 aligns across 10 bases. Germline CDR1 is WSHSY and CDR2 is SAAADI. Trimming removed 2 bases from V and 1 base from J; junction bases left unmatched: 2. The CDR3 length is 15 residues. CDR3 sequence reads: CASSETLAGSYEQYF. In nucleotides, the CDR3 is TGCGCCAGCAGTGAGACACTAGCGGGGTCCTACGAGCAGTACTTC.

CDR3 region: CASSPATGIGQTEAFF. The CDR3 DNA reads as TGCGCCAGCAGCCCTGCGACAGGGATTGGTCAAACTGAAGCTTTCTTT. The V gene is TRBV5-1, the J gene TRBJ1-1; 7 positions agree with TRBD1. The V gene's germline CDR1 is SGHRS and CDR2 YFSETQ. V lost 4 bases, J lost 5 bases, and 14 bases stayed unmatched. This CDR3 is 16 amino acids long.

This clone was picked up one time. This chain links TRBV6-6 with TRBJ1-1; tentatively, D is TRBD1 (5 bases). Trimming pared 6 bases from V and 6 bases from J, leaving 17 bases between. The CDR3 is 14 residues long. CDR1 is MNHNY, CDR2 SVGAGI, per germline (reference sequence). CDR3 in DNA: TGTGCCAGCAGCCCCCTTTTGACAGACGCTGAAGCTTTCTTT. Translating gives CASSPLLTDAEAFF.

The V call is TRBV7-9, the J call TRBJ1-5, with a tentative D call TRBD1 (5 bases). With 1 base removed from V and 1 base from J, the gap between germline ends came to 14 bases. The CDR3 consists of 17 residues. CDR1 is SEHNR, CDR2 FQNEAQ, per germline (reference sequence). DNA of the CDR3: TGTGCCAGCAGCTTAGGGTGGGGACCCGAAAGCAATCAGCCCCAGCATTTT. Translated: CASSLGWGPESNQPQHF.

This CDR3 reads CASNAVEKNTGELFF. Here the CDR3 DNA reads TGTGCCAGCAACGCCGTAGAAAAGAACACCGGGGAGCTGTTTTTT. The chain is built from TRBV9 and TRBJ2-2; D unresolved. Germline V lookup: CDR1 SGDLS, CDR2 YYNGEE. V was pared by 6 bases and J by 1 base, with 13 bases between. The CDR3 extends over 15 amino acids. Variable domain in full (rest from reference TRBV9 and TRBJ2-2): DSGVTQTPKHLITATGQRVTLRCSPRSGDLSVYWYQQSLDQGLQFLIQYYNGEERAKGNILERFSAQQFPDLHSELNLSSLELGDSALYFCASNAVEKNTGELFFGEGSRLTVL.

V gene TRBV4-3 combines with J gene TRBJ2-1; 7 bases agree with TRBD2. V lost 4 bases to trimming and J lost 4 bases; unmatched junction nucleotides: 10. CDR3 length: 16 amino acids. Looked up from germline, CDR1 is LGHNA and CDR2 is YSLEER. The CDR3 protein is CASSPAGSDLYNEQFF. CDR3 coding DNA: TGCGCCAGCAGCCCAGCGGGGAGCGACTTATACAATGAGCAGTTCTTC.

The chain employs TRBV9 and TRBJ2-3; TRBD1 aligns across 11 bases. This CDR3 is 16 amino acids long. CDR1 SGDLS and CDR2 YYNGEE come from the germline V gene. Unmatched junction bases numbered 2, after V lost 0 bases and J lost 2 bases. The CDR3 DNA reads as TGTGCCAGCAGCGTAGCAGGACAGGGGGCCACAGATACGCAGTATTTT. It codes for CASSVAGQGATDTQYF.

V and J are TRBV4-1 and TRBJ1-2, with 8 bases aligning to TRBD1. CDR1 MGHRA and CDR2 YSYEKL come from the germline V gene. V trimming: 1 base; J trimming: 4 bases; junction bases outside the gene matches: 2. The CDR3 has 14 amino acids. CDR3 amino acids: CASSQAGQVYGYTF. DNA of the CDR3: TGCGCCAGCAGCCAAGCGGGACAGGTCTATGGCTACACCTTC.

The chain joins TRBV11-1 to TRBJ2-3; no definite D call. Germline-derived CDR1 and CDR2 are SGHAT and FQDESV (reference sequence). Trimming left V 3 bases short and J 2 bases short, with 15 bases between. CDR3 length: 16 residues. In DNA, the CDR3 is TGTGCCAGCAGCTTCGGTACCGATCGGGCCACAGATACGCAGTATTTT. Protein product: CASSFGTDRATDTQYF.

The chain employs TRBV5-4 and TRBJ2-7, with 8 bases lining up with TRBD1. This CDR3 comprises 15 residues. Germline V lookup: CDR1 SGHNT, CDR2 YYREEE (reference sequence). Trimming at V came to 4 bases and at J to 2 bases, leaving 8 bases not matched to a gene. CDR3 sequence: CASSIDRGAAYEQYF. DNA for the CDR3: TGTGCCAGCAGCATCGACAGGGGAGCAGCCTACGAGCAGTACTTC.

This CDR3 reads CASSQVIKDYNEQFF. The DNA for the CDR3 is TGCGCCAGCAGCCAAGTTATCAAAGATTACAATGAGCAGTTCTTC. This chain links TRBV4-1 with TRBJ2-1; no clear D gene. V gave up 1 base and J gave up 4 bases, with 11 bases separating them. The germline V gene encodes CDR1 MGHRA and CDR2 YSYEKL. The CDR3 contains 15 residues.